These T cell receptor beta chains were read from a single sample in a study of shared clonotypes between healthy human individuals. Generated by immunoSEQ multiplex PCR, the TCRdb table keeps only in-frame clones and is missing some. The sample carries 2 million to 2.5 million clones, 85% to 95% recorded once. Sequenced: naive CD4+ T cells from PBMCs. The receptor source for this set is a man younger than 35 in good health. Some clones in this sample may be carry-over from other donors' samples. CDR3s include the opening cysteine and the closing phenylalanine or tryptophan. The order of the fields is D gene, V gene, J gene, clone size, CDR3 protein, CDR3 DNA. A D gene is named only where the DNA matches it firmly. Where a row states a size, it is once, few, many or the class of an expanded clone; other rows omit it.

TRBD2	TRBV10-1	TRBJ2-2	-	CASSETSGRITGELFF	TGCGCCAGCAGTGAGACTAGCGGGAGGATAACCGGGGAGCTGTTTTTT
-	TRBV18	TRBJ1-5	-	CASSLSNSNQPQHF	TGTGCCAGCTCACTTTCGAATAGCAATCAGCCCCAGCATTTT
-	TRBV19	TRBJ1-1	-	CASITTLLGGTEAFF	TGTGCCAGTATCACAACCCTCCTAGGGGGCACTGAAGCTTTCTTT
-	TRBV11-2	TRBJ2-7	-	CASGPLASQQYF	TGTGCCAGCGGACCGCTAGCTTCCCAGCAGTACTTC
TRBD1	TRBV27	TRBJ1-1	-	CASIKPGGTGVTMNTEAFF	TGTGCCAGCATCAAACCAGGGGGAACAGGGGTCACCATGAACACTGAAGCTTTCTTT
TRBD1	TRBV2	TRBJ2-7	-	CASNPGQGNYEQYF	TGTGCCAGCAATCCGGGACAGGGGAACTACGAGCAGTACTTC
-	TRBV19	TRBJ2-7	-	CASSIRGVEDEQYF	TGTGCCAGTAGTATTCGCGGGGTTGAGGACGAGCAGTACTTC
-	TRBV5-1	TRBJ1-1	once	CASSFGGGGNTEAFF	TGCGCCAGCAGCTTTGGAGGTGGTGGGAACACTGAAGCTTTCTTT
TRBD1	TRBV5-1	TRBJ1-3	-	CASSRNQGAGNTIYF	TGCGCCAGCAGCCGTAACCAGGGGGCTGGAAACACCATATATTTT
-	TRBV29-1	TRBJ2-5	-	CSVAPGRLETQYF	TGCAGCGTCGCGCCAGGCAGGCTAGAGACCCAGTACTTC
-	TRBV5-5	TRBJ2-2	once	CASSSWTGELFF	TGTGCCAGCAGCTCCTGGACGGGGGAGCTGTTTTTT
TRBD1	TRBV5-1	TRBJ1-1	-	CASSLDRGRVTEAFF	TGCGCCAGCAGCTTAGACAGGGGGCGTGTGACTGAAGCTTTCTTT
TRBD1	TRBV5-5	TRBJ2-6	-	CASSRLPGQNSGANVLTF	TGTGCCAGCAGCCGTTTACCGGGACAGAACTCTGGGGCCAACGTCCTGACTTTC
-	TRBV5-1	TRBJ2-5	-	CASSLQGSQETQYF	TGCGCCAGCAGCTTGCAAGGGTCCCAAGAGACCCAGTACTTC
-	TRBV6-4	TRBJ2-6	-	CASSEPGANVLTF	TGTGCCAGCAGTGAGCCTGGGGCCAACGTCCTGACTTTC
-	TRBV2	TRBJ1-3	-	CASSVEATSGNTIYF	TGTGCCAGCAGTGTCGAAGCTACCTCTGGAAACACCATATATTTT
-	TRBV5-1	TRBJ1-2	-	CASSFNPGGDGYTF	TGCGCCAGCAGCTTCAACCCCGGGGGTGATGGCTACACCTTC
-	TRBV19	TRBJ1-4	-	CASSVSTTNEKLFF	TGTGCCAGTAGTGTCAGCACAACTAATGAAAAACTGTTTTTT
-	TRBV7-7	TRBJ2-5	-	CASSLGFNYTTIRYF	TGTGCCAGCAGCTTAGGGTTTAACTACACGACAATAAGGTACTTC
-	TRBV10-3	TRBJ2-7	-	CAISESFGPTEQYF	TGTGCCATCAGTGAGTCATTCGGGCCTACGGAGCAGTACTTC
-	TRBV4-1	TRBJ1-1	-	CASSHQTYTEAFF	TGCGCCAGCAGCCACCAAACGTACACTGAAGCTTTCTTT
-	TRBV10-1	TRBJ1-3	-	CASSESSWQGLGNTIYF	TGCGCCAGCAGTGAGTCAAGTTGGCAGGGCCTTGGAAACACCATATATTTT
TRBD2	TRBV7-9	TRBJ2-7	-	CASSPLLAGGAYEQYF	TGTGCCAGCAGCCCACTTTTAGCGGGAGGCGCCTACGAGCAGTACTTC
-	TRBV9	TRBJ2-1	-	CASSGVPYNEQFF	TGTGCCAGTAGCGGAGTCCCATACAATGAGCAGTTCTTC
TRBD1	TRBV5-4	TRBJ1-1	-	CASSMDRRNTEAFF	TGTGCCAGCAGCATGGACAGGAGGAACACTGAAGCTTTCTTT
TRBD2	TRBV4-3	TRBJ2-3	-	CASSQGGGTDTQYF	TGCGCCAGCAGCCAAGGGGGGGGAACAGATACGCAGTATTTT
TRBD2	TRBV2	TRBJ2-5	-	CASSEGWPRGGTQYF	TGTGCCAGCAGTGAAGGATGGCCACGGGGGGGGACCCAGTACTTC
TRBD1	TRBV28	TRBJ2-3	-	CASSSPGQTITDTQYF	TGTGCCAGCAGTTCACCGGGACAGACTATCACAGATACGCAGTATTTT
-	TRBV14	TRBJ1-2	-	CASSQVRSGGYTF	TGTGCCAGCAGCCAAGTTCGATCCGGGGGCTACACCTTC
-	TRBV5-1	TRBJ2-5	-	CASSLLGYQETQYF	TGCGCCAGCAGCTTGTTAGGTTACCAAGAGACCCAGTACTTC
-	TRBV2	TRBJ2-4	-	CASRGGNIQYF	TGTGCCAGCAGGGGGGGAAACATTCAGTACTTC
TRBD1	TRBV20-1	TRBJ2-7	-	CSKRGLGEQYF	TGCAGTAAAAGGGGGCTAGGCGAGCAGTACTTC
TRBD1	TRBV28	TRBJ1-4	-	CASTKGGTGGAKLFF	TGTGCCAGCACCAAAGGTGGGACAGGGGGCGCAAAACTGTTTTTT
TRBD1	TRBV6-5	TRBJ1-1	-	CASRSTGGTEAFF	TGTGCCAGCAGGTCGACAGGGGGCACTGAAGCTTTCTTT